The 11 T cell receptor beta chains below all came from one sample that was sequenced in a study of blood T cell repertoires in COVID-19. Some clones are missing from TCRdb's copy, which holds only in-frame ones; the method was immunoSEQ multiplex PCR. The sample shows about 200,000 clones, approximately 81% of them seen only once. Source material: PBMCs or T cells enriched from blood (not recorded which). These receptors were collected from a middle-aged man who had recovered from COVID-19.

This chain links TRBV5-6 with TRBJ2-7; TRBD1 aligns across 7 bases. Germline-derived CDR1 and CDR2 are SGHDT and YYEEEE. The CDR3 has 13 residues. The V segment lost 4 bases and the J segment 1 base; nucleotides outside the gene matches: 2. CDR3 coding DNA: TGTGCCAGCAGCCCGGGACAGTCCTACGAGCAGTACTTC. Protein: CASSPGQSYEQYF. Variable domain in full (rest from reference TRBV5-6 and TRBJ2-7): DAGVTQSPTHLIKTRGQQVTLRCSPKSGHDTVSWYQQALGQGPQFIFQYYEEEERQRGNFPDRFSGHQFPNYSSELNVNALLLGDSALYLCASSPGQSYEQYFGPGTRLTVT.

This chain uses TRBV7-9 with TRBJ2-7, with D perhaps matching TRBD2 (5 bases). The CDR3 sequence is 13 residues long. Trimming cost V 2 bases and J 10 bases, with 15 bases left between them. Germline-derived CDR1 and CDR2 are SEHNR and FQNEAQ (reference sequence). Here the CDR3 reads CASSLSGLAAQYF. The CDR3 DNA follows: TGTGCCAGCAGCTTATCGGGGTTGGCCGCTCAGTACTTC.

This chain uses TRBV10-1 with TRBJ1-1, with 9 positions matching TRBD1. The V and J ends lost 4 bases and 9 bases, in that order; junction bases with no gene match: 3. This CDR3 comprises 12 residues. The V gene's germline CDR1 is WNHNN and CDR2 SYGVQD (reference sequence). In DNA, the CDR3 is TGCGCCAGCAGTGGGGGACAGGGTAAAGCTTTCTTT. Translation gives CASSGGQGKAFF.

The table lists this clone with a count of one. The chain has TRBV18 and TRBJ1-2, with D possibly matching TRBD1 (5 bases). In germline, CDR1 is KGHSH, CDR2 LQKENI. V dropped 0 bases and J dropped 7 bases, with 18 bases sitting between them. The CDR3 spans 16 residues. CDR3 sequence: CASSPPSAGPAVGYTF. CDR3 DNA: TGTGCCAGCTCACCACCTTCGGCAGGGCCCGCGGTTGGCTACACCTTC.

The rearrangement uses TRBV9 and TRBJ2-3, with 12 bases fitting TRBD2. Per the germline V gene, CDR1 is SGDLS and CDR2 is YYNGEE. CDR3 size: 15 residues. J was trimmed by 7 bases and V by 4 bases; bases with no gene match: 7. CDR3 bases: TGTGCCAGCAGCCCGACTAGCGGGAGTTTATATACGCAGTATTTT. This codes for CASSPTSGSLYTQYF.

The chain has TRBV24-1 and TRBJ2-2, with 9 bases fitting TRBD1. Trimming at V came to 4 bases and at J to 3 bases, leaving 5 bases not matched to a gene. In germline, CDR1 is KGHDR, CDR2 SFDVKD. The CDR3 totals 16 residues. The CDR3 nucleotides read TGTGCCACCAGTGACCCGGGACAGGGTGACACCGGGGAGCTGTTTTTT. This translates into CATSDPGQGDTGELFF.

The rearrangement uses TRBV5-1 and TRBJ2-7; TRBD2 agrees at 10 bases. J lost 4 bases, V lost 5 bases, and 3 bases had no gene match. Germline V gives CDR1 SGHRS, CDR2 YFSETQ. The CDR3 runs 13 residues. The CDR3 DNA is TGCGCCAGCAGGTCGGGACTAGCGTACGAGCAGTACTTC. It encodes CASRSGLAYEQYF.

The chain recombines TRBV5-1 with TRBJ2-5; 7 bases fit TRBD2. The V gene's germline CDR1 is SGHRS and CDR2 YFSETQ. This CDR3 contains 14 residues. The V segment lost 0 bases and the J segment 3 bases; nucleotides outside the gene matches: 2. CDR3 in amino acids: CASSLAGRKETQYF. DNA for the CDR3: TGCGCCAGCAGCTTGGCCGGGAGGAAAGAGACCCAGTACTTC.

This chain uses TRBV19 with TRBJ2-7; TRBD1 aligns across 7 bases. Trimming removed 5 bases from V and 7 bases from J; junction bases left unmatched: 14. The V gene's germline CDR1 is LNHDA and CDR2 SQIVND (reference sequence). This CDR3 contains 15 residues. The CDR3 spells CASSPGTAQGKEQYF. CDR3 nucleotides: TGTGCCAGTAGTCCAGGGACAGCGCAAGGAAAGGAGCAGTACTTC.

This clone was counted a single time. This sequence joins TRBV7-9 and TRBJ2-7, with 9 bases aligning to TRBD1. CDR3 length equals 14 residues. Germline lookup yields CDR1 SEHNR and CDR2 FQNEAQ (reference sequence). With 7 bases clipped from V and 5 bases from J, the junction kept 9 bases outside the gene matches. This CDR3 reads CASIDDRGTDEQYF. DNA for the CDR3: TGTGCCAGCATCGATGACAGGGGGACAGACGAGCAGTACTTC. The whole variable domain, remainder taken from reference TRBV7-9 and TRBJ2-7, is DTGVSQNPRHKITKRGQNVTFRCDPISEHNRLYWYRQTLGQGPEFLTYFQNEAQLEKSRLLSDRFSAERPKGSFSTLEIQRTEQGDSAMYLCASIDDRGTDEQYFGPGTRLTVT.

The chain joins TRBV2 to TRBJ2-5, with D possibly matching TRBD1 (6 bases). This CDR3 spans 16 amino acids. Germline V CDR1 and CDR2: SNHLY, FYNNEI. V was pared by 5 bases and J by 5 bases, with 21 bases between. The CDR3 protein is CASSNRETGPGETQYF. CDR3 bases: TGTGCCAGCAGTAATCGTGAGACAGGACCCGGGGAGACCCAGTACTTC.